Sequencing of this T cell receptor beta chain was carried out in a study of T cell changes during pregnancy in multiple sclerosis (dated by TCRdb to between 2017 and 2020). About the full investigation: The study looked at changes in the T cell repertoire across pregnancy in women with multiple sclerosis.

V loses 7 bases of germline sequence and J loses 3 bases, and the interval between the two ends is 15 bases. CDR1 SEHNR and CDR2 FQNEAQ were looked up in the germline V gene (reference sequence). Taken from cysteine to phenylalanine, the CDR3 has 14 residues. Here the CDR3 DNA is all that survives: 42 bases in frame from base 1. Regarding this clone: Its specific antigen is unknown. No much larger clone is present one base from it, and per-base qualities are unavailable.

Library prep was done by the immunoSEQ multiplex PCR assay. TCRdb holds this immuneACCESS table with in-frame rearrangements only. Some clones are missing; in checked studies, unresolved V genes explain under half, and the rest has no known cause. This sample lists tens of thousands of clones; 92% were detected once. The top ten clonotypes cover roughly 2.5% of the sample. The chain is assembled from TRBV7-9 and TRBJ2-5; TRBD1 is a possible D gene, resting on 5 matching bases. The sample consisted of peripheral blood, taken in the second trimester of pregnancy. This receptor was identified in a female donor in good health, enrolled as a control in a pregnancy study. CDR3 protein: CASTQASREETQYF. The nucleotides are TGTGCCAGCACCCAGGCTTCCAGGGAAGAGACCCAGTACTTC.